This T cell receptor (beta chain) was found in a study of T-cell memory formation after mild COVID-19. Study overall: TCR clusters were mostly confined to one donor each.

At least ten counts were recorded for this clonotype. Its antigen remains unidentified. The J segment lost 4 bases and the V segment lost 3 bases, leaving 3 bases of the junction unmatched. The CDR3 loop spans 15 amino acids. CDR1 and CDR2 from the germline V gene are SGHRS and YFSETQ. TCRdb recomputed calls from the 5' RACE reads with MiXCR, one row per CDR3 protein. The top ten clones hold 1.1% of a sample with just over 60,000 distinct CDR3 sequences, less than 9.5% of them seen once. General study points: Pre-infection memory already had some responding clones, implying cross-reactive memory joined.

The rearrangement joins TRBV5-1 to TRBJ2-1; 11 bases agree with TRBD1. Material for sequencing was PBMCs or a T cell subset sorted from them (not recorded which). The TCR originated in a man between 18 and 35 years old who had mild COVID-19 (a few samples of this study predate the infection). Cell type and time point are not known. The CDR3 protein is CASSWTGGSYNEQFF. CDR3 nucleotide sequence: TGCGCCAGCAGCTGGACAGGGGGCAGTTACAATGAGCAGTTCTTC.